This T cell receptor (beta chain) was sequenced during a study of control samples from healthy donors and cancer patients. TCRdb's copy holds only in-frame clones and misses some; the assay was immunoSEQ multiplex PCR. Of approximately 50,000 clones in the sample, around 87% were seen once. The V end was cut by 2 bases, the J end by 2 bases, with 16 bases between. This CDR3 has 16 amino acids. Germline CDR1 and CDR2: LGHNT and FRNRAP. V is TRBV12-5 and J is TRBJ2-7; a possible D gene is TRBD2 (7 bases). The source material was PBMCs. The receptor comes from a woman in her sixties or seventies with lung cancer. The chain's CDR3 is CASGLKVGGGTYEQYF. The CDR3 DNA follows: TGTGCTAGTGGTTTGAAGGTCGGCGGGGGCACCTACGAGCAGTACTTC.